This T cell receptor beta chain was recovered during a study of cytomegalovirus exposure and HLA in healthy donors. PCR primers comprised 60 Vbeta and 13 Jbeta primers. Libraries were prepared by immunoSEQ multiplex PCR; TCRdb keeps only in-frame clonotypes and omits some of them. Among around 160,000 clones listed, 60% to 85% were seen once. This clone was counted between two and nine times. Sequenced: PBMCs. The clonotype comes from a man aged 35 to 55 in good health and CMV-seropositive.

The CDR3 spells CATSIGQDRLGDTQYF. The CDR3 DNA reads TGTGCCACCAGCATAGGGCAGGACAGGTTAGGAGATACGCAGTATTTT. The chain employs TRBV15 and TRBJ2-3; TRBD1 matches at 7 bases. This CDR3 contains 16 residues. Germline values: CDR1 LNHNV, CDR2 YYDKDF (reference sequence). V shed 4 bases, J shed 5 bases, and the junction held 12 bases outside the gene matches.